This T cell receptor (beta chain) originates from a study of shared clonotypes between healthy human individuals. Libraries were prepared by immunoSEQ multiplex PCR; TCRdb keeps only in-frame clonotypes and omits some of them. The repertoire consists of about 490,000 clones, with 79% occurring once and the leading ten covering approximately 12%. Germline V gives CDR1 SEHNR, CDR2 FQNEAQ (reference sequence). V dropped 0 bases and J dropped 2 bases, with 5 bases sitting between them. This CDR3 is built from 13 residues. As regards this clone: The identical CDR3 is also encoded by other nucleotide sequences in the sample.

The sequence derives from a woman aged 35 to 49 in good health. Some clones in this sample may be carry-over from other donors' samples. This chain connects TRBV7-9 to TRBJ2-7, with a weak D call TRBD1 (5 bases). The sample comprised PBMCs. In DNA, the CDR3 is TGTGCCAGCAGCTTAGCAGGGGCCTACGAGCAGTACTTC. Translated: CASSLAGAYEQYF.